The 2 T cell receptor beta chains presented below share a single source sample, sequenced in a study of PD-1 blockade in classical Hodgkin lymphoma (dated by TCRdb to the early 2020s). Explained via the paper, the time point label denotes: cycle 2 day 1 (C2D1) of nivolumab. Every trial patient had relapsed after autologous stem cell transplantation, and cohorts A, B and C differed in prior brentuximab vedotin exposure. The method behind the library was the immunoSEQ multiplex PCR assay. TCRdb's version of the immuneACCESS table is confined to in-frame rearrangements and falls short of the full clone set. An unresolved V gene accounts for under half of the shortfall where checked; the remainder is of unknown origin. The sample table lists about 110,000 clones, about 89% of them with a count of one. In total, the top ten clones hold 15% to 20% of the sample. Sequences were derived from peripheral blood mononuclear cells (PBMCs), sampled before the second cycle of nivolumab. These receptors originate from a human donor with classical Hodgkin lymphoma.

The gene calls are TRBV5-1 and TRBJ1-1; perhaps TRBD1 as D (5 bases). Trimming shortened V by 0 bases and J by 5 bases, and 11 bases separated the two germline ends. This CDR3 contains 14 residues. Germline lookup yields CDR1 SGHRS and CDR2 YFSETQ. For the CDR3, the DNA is TGCGCCAGCAGCTTGGGTGGCGGGGGGACTGAAGCTTTCTTT. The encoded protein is CASSLGGGGTEAFF.

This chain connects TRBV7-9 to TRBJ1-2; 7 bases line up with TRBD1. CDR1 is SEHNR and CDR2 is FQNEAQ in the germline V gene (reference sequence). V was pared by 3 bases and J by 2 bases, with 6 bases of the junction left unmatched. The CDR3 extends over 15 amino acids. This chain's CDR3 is CASSFGDRENYGYTF. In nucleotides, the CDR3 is TGTGCCAGCAGCTTCGGCGACAGGGAGAACTATGGCTACACCTTC.